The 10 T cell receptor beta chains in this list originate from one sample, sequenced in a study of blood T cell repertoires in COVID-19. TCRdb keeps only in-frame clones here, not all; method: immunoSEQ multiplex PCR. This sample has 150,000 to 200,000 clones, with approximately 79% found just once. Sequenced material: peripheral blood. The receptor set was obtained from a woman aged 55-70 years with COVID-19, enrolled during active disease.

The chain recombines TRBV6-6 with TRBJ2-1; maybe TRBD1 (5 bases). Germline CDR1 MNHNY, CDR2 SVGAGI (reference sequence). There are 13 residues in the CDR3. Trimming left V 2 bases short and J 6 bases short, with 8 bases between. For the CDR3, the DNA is TGTGCCAGCAGTTACGGCAGGGCCAATGAGCAGTTCTTC. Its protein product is CASSYGRANEQFF.

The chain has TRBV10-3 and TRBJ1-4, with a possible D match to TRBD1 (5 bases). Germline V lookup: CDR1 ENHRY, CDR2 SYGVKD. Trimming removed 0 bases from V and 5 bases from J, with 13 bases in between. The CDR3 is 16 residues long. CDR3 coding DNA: TGTGCCATCAGTGAGTCGGCGGGGGTGGAAAATGAAAAACTGTTTTTT. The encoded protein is CAISESAGVENEKLFF.

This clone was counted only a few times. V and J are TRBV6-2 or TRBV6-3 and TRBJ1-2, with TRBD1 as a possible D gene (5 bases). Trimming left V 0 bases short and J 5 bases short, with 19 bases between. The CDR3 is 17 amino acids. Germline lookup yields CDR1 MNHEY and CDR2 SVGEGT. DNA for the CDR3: TGTGCCAGCAGTTACTCGTCTTCTTACGGGGGACGTTATGGCTACACCTTC. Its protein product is CASSYSSSYGGRYGYTF.

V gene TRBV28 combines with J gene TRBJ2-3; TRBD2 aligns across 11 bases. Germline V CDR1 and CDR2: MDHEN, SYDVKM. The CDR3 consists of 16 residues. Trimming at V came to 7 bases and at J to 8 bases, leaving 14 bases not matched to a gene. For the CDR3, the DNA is TGTGCCAGCACCACGGGACTAGCGGCCCCGCAGGGTACGCAGTATTTT. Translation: CASTTGLAAPQGTQYF. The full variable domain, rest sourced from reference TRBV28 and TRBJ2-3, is DVKVTQSSRYLVKRTGEKVFLECVQDMDHENMFWYRQDPGLGLRLIYFSYDVKMKEKGDIPEGYSVSREKKERFSLILESASTNQTSMYLCASTTGLAAPQGTQYFGPGTRLTVL.

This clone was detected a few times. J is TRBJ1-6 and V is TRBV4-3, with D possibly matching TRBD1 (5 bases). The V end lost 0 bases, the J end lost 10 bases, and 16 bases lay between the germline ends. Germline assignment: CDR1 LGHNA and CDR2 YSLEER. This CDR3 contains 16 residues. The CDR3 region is CASSQDLRQGRSPLHF. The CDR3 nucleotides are TGCGCCAGCAGCCAAGATCTAAGGCAGGGTCGCTCACCCCTCCACTTT.

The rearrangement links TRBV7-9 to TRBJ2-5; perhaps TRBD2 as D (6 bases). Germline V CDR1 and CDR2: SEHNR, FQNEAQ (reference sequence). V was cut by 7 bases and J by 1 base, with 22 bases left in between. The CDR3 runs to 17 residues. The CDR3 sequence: CASTRLRTGLLQETQYF. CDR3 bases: TGTGCCAGCACCCGATTGAGGACGGGACTCCTCCAAGAGACCCAGTACTTC.

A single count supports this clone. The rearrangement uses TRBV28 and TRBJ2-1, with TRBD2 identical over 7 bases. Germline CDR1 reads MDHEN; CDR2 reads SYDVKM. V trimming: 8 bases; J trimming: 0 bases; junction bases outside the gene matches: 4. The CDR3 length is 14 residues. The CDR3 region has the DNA TGTGCCAGCGGTGTAGCGGGCTCCTACAATGAGCAGTTCTTC. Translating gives CASGVAGSYNEQFF.

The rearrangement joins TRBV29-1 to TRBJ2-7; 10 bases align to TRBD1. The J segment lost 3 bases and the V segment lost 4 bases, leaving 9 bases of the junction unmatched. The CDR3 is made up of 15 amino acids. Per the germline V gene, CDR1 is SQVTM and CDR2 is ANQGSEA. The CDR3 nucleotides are TGCAGCGTTGCGATGGGACAGGGGAAGGGCTACGAGCAGTACTTC. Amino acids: CSVAMGQGKGYEQYF.

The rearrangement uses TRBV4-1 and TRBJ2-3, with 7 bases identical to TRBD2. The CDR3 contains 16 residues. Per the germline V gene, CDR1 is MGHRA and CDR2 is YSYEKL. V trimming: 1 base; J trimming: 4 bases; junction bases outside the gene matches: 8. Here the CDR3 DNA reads TGCGCCAGCAGCCAAGGGTTGCGGGAGAGGGCAGATACGCAGTATTTT. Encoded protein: CASSQGLRERADTQYF.

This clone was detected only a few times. CDR3 nucleotide sequence: TGTGCCAGCAGTTATCAAGGAGGGTTTGGCTACACCTTC. Its protein is CASSYQGGFGYTF. The chain joins TRBV6-5 to TRBJ1-2; no firm D call. The ends were cut back, 3 bases at V and 7 bases at J, with 12 bases in the middle. CDR1 is MNHEY, CDR2 SVGAGI, per germline. The CDR3 spans 13 residues.